This TCR beta chain was captured in a study of T-cell reconstitution after alpha-beta-depleted transplantation in children. During its preparation, the TCRbeta library received unique molecular identifiers. TCRdb reprocessed the PCR reads with MiXCR, giving one entry per CDR3 protein. The top ten clones hold about 9.3% of a sample with 250,000 to 300,000 distinct CDR3 sequences, 6.5% to 9% of them seen once. Regarding this clonotype: Its target is not known.

General study points: At the one-year point after transplant, T-cell counts and TCRbeta diversity were found to come mostly from T cells that had been newly produced.

The clonotype originates from a female patient aged 2-9 years who had a stem cell transplant for Fanconi anemia, so the T cells may come from the graft donor. The sample consisted of peripheral blood, taken 360 days after TCRalphabeta/CD19-depleted stem cell transplant.

In nucleotides, the CDR3 is TGCAGTGCTATAGTTTCCCACAATGAGCAGTTCTTC. Translation gives CSAIVSHNEQFF. The gene calls are TRBV20-1 and TRBJ2-1, with D unclear. Germline CDR1 DFQATT, CDR2 SNEGSKA (reference sequence). V was cut by 4 bases and J by 5 bases, with 9 bases left in between. This CDR3 is 12 amino acids long.